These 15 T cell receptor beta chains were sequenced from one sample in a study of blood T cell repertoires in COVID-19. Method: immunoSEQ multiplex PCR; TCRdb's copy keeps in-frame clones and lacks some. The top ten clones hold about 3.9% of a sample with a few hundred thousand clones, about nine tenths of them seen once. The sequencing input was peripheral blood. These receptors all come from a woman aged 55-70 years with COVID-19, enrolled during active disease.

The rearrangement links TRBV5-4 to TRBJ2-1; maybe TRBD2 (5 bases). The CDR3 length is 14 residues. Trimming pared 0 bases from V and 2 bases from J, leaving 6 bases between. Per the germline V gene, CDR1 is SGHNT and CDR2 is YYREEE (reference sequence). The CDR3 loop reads CASSLEAAYNEQFF. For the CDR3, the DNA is TGTGCCAGCAGCTTGGAAGCGGCCTACAATGAGCAGTTCTTC.

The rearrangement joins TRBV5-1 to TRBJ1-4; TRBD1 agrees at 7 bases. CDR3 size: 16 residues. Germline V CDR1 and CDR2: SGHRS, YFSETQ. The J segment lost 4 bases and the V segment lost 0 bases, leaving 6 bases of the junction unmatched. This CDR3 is CASSLERGQLNEKLFF. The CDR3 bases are TGCGCCAGCAGCTTGGAAAGGGGACAGCTTAATGAAAAACTGTTTTTT.

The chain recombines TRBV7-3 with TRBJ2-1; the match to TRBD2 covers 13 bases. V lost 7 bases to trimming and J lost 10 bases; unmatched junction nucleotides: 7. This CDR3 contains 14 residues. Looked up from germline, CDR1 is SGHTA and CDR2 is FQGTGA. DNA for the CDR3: TGTGCCAGCACACTAGCGGGGGGGCGGATCGAGCAGTTCTTC. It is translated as CASTLAGGRIEQFF. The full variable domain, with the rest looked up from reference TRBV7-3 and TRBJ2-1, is GAGVSQTPSNKVTEKGKYVELRCDPISGHTALYWYRQSLGQGPEFLIYFQGTGAADDSGLPNDRFFAVRPEGSVSTLKIQRTERGDSAVYLCASTLAGGRIEQFFGPGTRLTVL.

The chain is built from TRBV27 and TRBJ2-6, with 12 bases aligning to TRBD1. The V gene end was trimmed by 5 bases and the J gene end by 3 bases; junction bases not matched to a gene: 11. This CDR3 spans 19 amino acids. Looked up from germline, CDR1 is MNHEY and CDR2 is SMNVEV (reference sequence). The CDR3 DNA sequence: TGTGCCAGCAGTAACCCCAGGGACAGGGGGCGCTTTGGGGCCAACGTCCTGACTTTC. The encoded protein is CASSNPRDRGRFGANVLTF.

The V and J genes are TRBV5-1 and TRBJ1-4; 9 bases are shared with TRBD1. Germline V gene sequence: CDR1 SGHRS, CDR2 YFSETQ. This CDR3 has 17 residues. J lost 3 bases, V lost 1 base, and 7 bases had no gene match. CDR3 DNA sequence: TGCGCCAGCAGCTTGCCGGGACAGGGCAGGGCTAATGAAAAACTGTTTTTT. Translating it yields CASSLPGQGRANEKLFF.

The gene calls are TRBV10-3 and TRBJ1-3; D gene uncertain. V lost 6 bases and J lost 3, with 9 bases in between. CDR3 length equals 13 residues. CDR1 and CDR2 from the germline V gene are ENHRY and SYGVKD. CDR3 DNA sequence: TGTGCCATCAGAGATGTCGGTGGAAACACCATATATTTT. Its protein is CAIRDVGGNTIYF.

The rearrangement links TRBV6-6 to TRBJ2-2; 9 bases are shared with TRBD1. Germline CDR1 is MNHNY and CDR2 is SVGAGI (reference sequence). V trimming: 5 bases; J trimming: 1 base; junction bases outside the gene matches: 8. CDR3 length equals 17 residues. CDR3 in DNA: TGTGCCAGCAGTCGCCGGGACAGGGAACTGAACACCGGGGAGCTGTTTTTT. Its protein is CASSRRDRELNTGELFF.

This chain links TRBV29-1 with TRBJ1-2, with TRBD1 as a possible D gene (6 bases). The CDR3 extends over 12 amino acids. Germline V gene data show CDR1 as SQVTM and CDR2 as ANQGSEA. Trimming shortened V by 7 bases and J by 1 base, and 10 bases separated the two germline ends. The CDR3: CSARGYNYGYTF. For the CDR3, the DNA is TGCAGCGCCAGGGGCTATAACTATGGCTACACCTTC.

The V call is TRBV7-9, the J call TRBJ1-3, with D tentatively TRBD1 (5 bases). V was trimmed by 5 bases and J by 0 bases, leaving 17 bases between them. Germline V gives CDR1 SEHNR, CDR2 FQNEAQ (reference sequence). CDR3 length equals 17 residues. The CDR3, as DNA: TGTGCCAGCAGCCGTCGGGGGGAGAGGTTCTCTGGAAACACCATATATTTT. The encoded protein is CASSRRGERFSGNTIYF. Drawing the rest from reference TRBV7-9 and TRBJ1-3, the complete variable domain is DTGVSQNPRHKITKRGQNVTFRCDPISEHNRLYWYRQTLGQGPEFLTYFQNEAQLEKSRLLSDRFSAERPKGSFSTLEIQRTEQGDSAMYLCASSRRGERFSGNTIYFGEGSWLTVV.

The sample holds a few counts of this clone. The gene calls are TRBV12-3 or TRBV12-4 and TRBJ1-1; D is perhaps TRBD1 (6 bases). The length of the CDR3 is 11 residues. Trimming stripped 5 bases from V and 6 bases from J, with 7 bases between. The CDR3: CASSRTAEAFF. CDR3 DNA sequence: TGTGCCAGCAGTCGGACAGCTGAAGCTTTCTTT.

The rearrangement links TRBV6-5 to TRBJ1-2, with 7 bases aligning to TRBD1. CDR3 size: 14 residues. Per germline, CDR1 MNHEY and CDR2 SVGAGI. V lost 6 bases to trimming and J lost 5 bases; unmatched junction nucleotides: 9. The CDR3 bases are TGTGCCAGCAGCCCCGGAGGGACAGCGTATGGCTACACCTTC. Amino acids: CASSPGGTAYGYTF.

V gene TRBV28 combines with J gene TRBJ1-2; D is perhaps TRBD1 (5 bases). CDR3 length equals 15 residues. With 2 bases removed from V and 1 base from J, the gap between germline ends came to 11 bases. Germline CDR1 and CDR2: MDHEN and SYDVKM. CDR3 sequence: CASSLSRALNYGYTF. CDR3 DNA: TGTGCCAGCAGTTTAAGCAGGGCGCTTAACTATGGCTACACCTTC.

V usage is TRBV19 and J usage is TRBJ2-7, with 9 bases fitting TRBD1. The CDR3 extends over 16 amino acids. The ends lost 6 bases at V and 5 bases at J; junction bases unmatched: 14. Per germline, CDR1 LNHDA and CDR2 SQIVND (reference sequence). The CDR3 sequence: CASSSSRTGVANEQYF. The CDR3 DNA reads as TGTGCCAGTAGCTCCTCCCGGACAGGGGTGGCCAACGAGCAGTACTTC.

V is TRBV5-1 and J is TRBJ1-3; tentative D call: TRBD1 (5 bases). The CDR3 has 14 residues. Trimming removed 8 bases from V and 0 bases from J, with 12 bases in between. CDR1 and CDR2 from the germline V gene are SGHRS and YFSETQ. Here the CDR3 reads CASQGTGSGNTIYF. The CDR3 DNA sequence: TGCGCCAGTCAGGGCACGGGCTCTGGAAACACCATATATTTT. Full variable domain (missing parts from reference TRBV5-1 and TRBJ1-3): KAGVTQTPRYLIKTRGQQVTLSCSPISGHRSVSWYQQTPGQGLQFLFEYFSETQRNKGNFPGRFSGRQFSNSRSEMNVSTLELGDSALYLCASQGTGSGNTIYFGEGSWLTVV.

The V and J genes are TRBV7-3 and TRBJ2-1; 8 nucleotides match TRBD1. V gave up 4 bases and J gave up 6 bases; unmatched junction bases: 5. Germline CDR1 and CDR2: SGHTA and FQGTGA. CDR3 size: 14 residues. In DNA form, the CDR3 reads TGTGCCAGCAGCTACCGACAGGGGATCAATGAGCAGTTCTTC. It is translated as CASSYRQGINEQFF.